Here is one TCR beta chain with its context. Its antigen is not identified. This sample was included in a study of T cells after yellow fever vaccination. Turning to the study itself: The SMART-Seq v4 Ultra Low Input method served to prepare the low-cell-number fractions.

Study-wide results and limits: Abundant clonotypes from the bulk population could have been carried over as contaminants into FACS-sorted repertoires. Subsequent booster samples again held most clones from primary vaccination (nearly 98% CD4, 88% CD8).

The 5'RACE template-switching step produced TCR cDNA and added a universal primer site and UMIs. Via MiXCR, TCRdb re-called the 5' RACE reads, giving one row per CDR3 protein. The sample consists of a few hundred thousand distinct CDR3 sequences, about a sixth of them appearing once. Trimming removed 1 base from V and 8 bases from J, with 14 bases in between. The CDR3 is 14 amino acids. Germline lookup yields CDR1 SGHTA and CDR2 FQGNSA. The TCR comes from a young man who received the YFV17D yellow fever vaccine. The sample consisted of PBMCs, taken roughly 5 days after the first yellow fever vaccination. V is TRBV7-2 and J is TRBJ1-2, with D maybe TRBD1 (5 bases). CDR3 region: CASSLGGQRTGYTF. The CDR3 region has the DNA TGTGCCAGCAGCTTAGGTGGACAAAGGACGGGCTACACCTTC.